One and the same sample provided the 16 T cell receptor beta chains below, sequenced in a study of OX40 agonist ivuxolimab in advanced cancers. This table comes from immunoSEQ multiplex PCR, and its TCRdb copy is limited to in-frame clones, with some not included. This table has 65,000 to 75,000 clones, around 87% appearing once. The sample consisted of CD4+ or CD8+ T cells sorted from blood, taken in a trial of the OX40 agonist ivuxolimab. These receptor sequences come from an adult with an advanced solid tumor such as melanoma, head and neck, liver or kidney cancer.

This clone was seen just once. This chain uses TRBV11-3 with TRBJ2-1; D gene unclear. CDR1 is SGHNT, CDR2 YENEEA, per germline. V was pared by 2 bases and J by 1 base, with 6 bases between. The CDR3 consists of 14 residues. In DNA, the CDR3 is TGTGCCAGCAGCTTAAGCCAGTCCTACAATGAGCAGTTCTTC. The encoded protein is CASSLSQSYNEQFF.

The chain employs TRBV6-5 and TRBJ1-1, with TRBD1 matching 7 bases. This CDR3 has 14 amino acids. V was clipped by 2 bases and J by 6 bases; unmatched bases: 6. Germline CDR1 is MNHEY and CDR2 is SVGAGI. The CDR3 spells CASSYVDRLSEAFF. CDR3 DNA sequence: TGTGCCAGCAGTTACGTGGACAGGTTGTCTGAAGCTTTCTTT.

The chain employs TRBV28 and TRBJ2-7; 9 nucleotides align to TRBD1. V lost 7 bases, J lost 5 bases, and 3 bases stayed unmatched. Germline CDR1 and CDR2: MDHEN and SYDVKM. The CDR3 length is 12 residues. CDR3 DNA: TGTGCCAGCAATACAGGGGGCGACGAGCAGTACTTC. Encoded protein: CASNTGGDEQYF.

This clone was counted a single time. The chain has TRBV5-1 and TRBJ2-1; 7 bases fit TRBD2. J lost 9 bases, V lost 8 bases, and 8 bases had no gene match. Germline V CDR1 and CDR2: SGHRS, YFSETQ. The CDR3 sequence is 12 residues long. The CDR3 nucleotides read TGCGCCAGTAAGGGGAGCGGGATTGAGCAGTTCTTC. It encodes CASKGSGIEQFF.

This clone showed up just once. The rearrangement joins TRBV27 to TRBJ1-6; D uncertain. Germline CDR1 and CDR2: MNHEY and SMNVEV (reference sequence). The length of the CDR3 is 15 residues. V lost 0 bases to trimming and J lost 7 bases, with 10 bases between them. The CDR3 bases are TGTGCCAGCAGTTTATCGTCTGGGATGAATTCACCCCTCCACTTT. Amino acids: CASSLSSGMNSPLHF.

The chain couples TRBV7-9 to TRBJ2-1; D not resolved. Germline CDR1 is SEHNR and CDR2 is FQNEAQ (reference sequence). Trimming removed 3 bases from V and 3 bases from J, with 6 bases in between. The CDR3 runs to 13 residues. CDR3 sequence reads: CASSLSGYNEQFF. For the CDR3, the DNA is TGTGCCAGCAGCTTGTCTGGCTACAATGAGCAGTTCTTC.

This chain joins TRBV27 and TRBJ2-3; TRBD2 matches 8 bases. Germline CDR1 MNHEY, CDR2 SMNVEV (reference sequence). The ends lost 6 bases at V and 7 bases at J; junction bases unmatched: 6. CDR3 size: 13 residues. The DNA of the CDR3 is TGTGCCAGCAGGCGGACTAGCTTCCATACGCAGTATTTT. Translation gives CASRRTSFHTQYF.

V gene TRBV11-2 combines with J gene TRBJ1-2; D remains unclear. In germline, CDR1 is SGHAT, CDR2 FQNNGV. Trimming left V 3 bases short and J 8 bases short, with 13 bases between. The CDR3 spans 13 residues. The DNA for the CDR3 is TGTGCCAGCAGCTTGACCGATTCGCAAGGCTACACCTTC. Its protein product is CASSLTDSQGYTF.

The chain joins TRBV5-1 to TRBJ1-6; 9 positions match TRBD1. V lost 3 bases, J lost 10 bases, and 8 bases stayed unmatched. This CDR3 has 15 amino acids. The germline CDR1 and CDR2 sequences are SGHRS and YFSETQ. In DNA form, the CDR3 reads TGCGCCAGCAGCTCTCGGGACAGGGCGACCTCACCCCTCCACTTT. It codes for CASSSRDRATSPLHF. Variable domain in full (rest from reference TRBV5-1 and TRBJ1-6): KAGVTQTPRYLIKTRGQQVTLSCSPISGHRSVSWYQQTPGQGLQFLFEYFSETQRNKGNFPGRFSGRQFSNSRSEMNVSTLELGDSALYLCASSSRDRATSPLHFGNGTRLTVT.

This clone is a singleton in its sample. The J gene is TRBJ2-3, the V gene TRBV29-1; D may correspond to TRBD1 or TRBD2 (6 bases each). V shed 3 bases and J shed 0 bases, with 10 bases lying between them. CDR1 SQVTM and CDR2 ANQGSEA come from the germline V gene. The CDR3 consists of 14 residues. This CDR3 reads CSVEGGDSTDTQYF. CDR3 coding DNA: TGCAGCGTTGAGGGGGGCGACAGCACAGATACGCAGTATTTT.

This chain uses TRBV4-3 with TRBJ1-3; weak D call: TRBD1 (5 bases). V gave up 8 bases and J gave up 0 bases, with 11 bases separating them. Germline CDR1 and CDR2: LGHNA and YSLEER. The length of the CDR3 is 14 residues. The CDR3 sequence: CASQVTVSGNTIYF. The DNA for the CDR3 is TGCGCCAGCCAAGTGACAGTCTCTGGAAACACCATATATTTT.

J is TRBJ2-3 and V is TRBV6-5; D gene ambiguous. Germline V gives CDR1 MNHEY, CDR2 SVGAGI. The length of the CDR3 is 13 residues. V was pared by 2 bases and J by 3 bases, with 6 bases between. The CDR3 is CASSYRRTDTQYF. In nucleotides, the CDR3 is TGTGCCAGCAGTTACCGGCGTACAGATACGCAGTATTTT.

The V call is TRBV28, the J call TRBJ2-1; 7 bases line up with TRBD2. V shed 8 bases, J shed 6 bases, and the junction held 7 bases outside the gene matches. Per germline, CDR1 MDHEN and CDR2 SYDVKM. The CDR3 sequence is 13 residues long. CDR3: CASRRGSFNEQFF. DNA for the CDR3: TGTGCCAGCCGGCGCGGGAGTTTCAATGAGCAGTTCTTC.

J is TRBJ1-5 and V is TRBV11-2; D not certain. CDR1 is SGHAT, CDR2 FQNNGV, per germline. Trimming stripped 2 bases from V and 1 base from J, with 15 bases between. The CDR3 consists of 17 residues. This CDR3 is CASSLRLRVGSNQPQHF. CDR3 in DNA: TGTGCCAGCAGCTTACGTCTTAGGGTCGGAAGCAATCAGCCCCAGCATTTT.

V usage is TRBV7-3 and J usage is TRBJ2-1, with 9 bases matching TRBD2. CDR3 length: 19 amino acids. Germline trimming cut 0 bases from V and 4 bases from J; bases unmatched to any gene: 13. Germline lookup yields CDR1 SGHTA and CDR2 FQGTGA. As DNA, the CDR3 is TGTGCCAGCAGCTTAACGGTACGGACTAGCGTTCAGGTATACAATGAGCAGTTCTTC. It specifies CASSLTVRTSVQVYNEQFF.

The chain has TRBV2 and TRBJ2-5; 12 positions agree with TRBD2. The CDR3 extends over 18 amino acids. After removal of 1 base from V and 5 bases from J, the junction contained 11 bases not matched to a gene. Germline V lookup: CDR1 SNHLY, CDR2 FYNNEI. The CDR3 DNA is TGTGCCAGCAGTGAAGAGCCCCCTAGCGGGAGGGAAGGGGAGACCCAGTACTTC. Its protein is CASSEEPPSGREGETQYF.